Below, 21 T cell receptor beta chains from the same sample are listed, as sequenced in a study of T cells in Graves' hyperthyroidism and ophthalmopathy. TCR beta CDR3 regions were amplified from RNA transcripts. An initial round of RT-PCR targeting the TCR CDR3 relied on the HTBI primer set. Via MiXCR, TCRdb re-called the multiplex PCR reads, giving one row per CDR3 protein. Here the sample spans under 250,000 distinct CDR3 sequences, about a sixth being singletons. The sequenced material came from blood. These TCRs come from a man between 45 and 60 years old with Graves' hyperthyroidism.

The CDR3 here is CASSSKGAGGLTYEQYF. The CDR3 DNA reads as TGTGCCAGCAGTTCCAAGGGGGCGGGAGGGCTGACCTACGAGCAGTACTTC. The V and J genes are TRBV3-1 and TRBJ2-7; 9 bases align to TRBD2. The CDR3 runs 17 residues. Germline CDR1 and CDR2: LGHDT and YNNKEL (reference sequence). With V trimmed by 6 bases and J by 2 bases, 14 bases remained unmatched.

The gene calls are TRBV11-2 and TRBJ1-2; weak D call: TRBD1 (6 bases). From germline, CDR1 is SGHAT and CDR2 FQNNGV. Trimming pared 0 bases from V and 2 bases from J, leaving 10 bases between. There are 15 residues in the CDR3. CDR3 sequence reads: CASSLDRGANYGYTF. For the CDR3, the DNA is TGTGCCAGCAGCTTAGATCGGGGGGCGAACTATGGCTACACCTTC.

This clonotype was detected once. The V and J genes are TRBV9 and TRBJ2-1; D is perhaps TRBD2 (6 bases). Trimming pared 0 bases from V and 9 bases from J, leaving 19 bases between. Per the germline V gene, CDR1 is SGDLS and CDR2 is YYNGEE. CDR3 size: 16 residues. In nucleotides, the CDR3 is TGTGCCAGCAGCGTAGCCCTAGCGCCTGTTAGGGGTGAGCAGTTCTTC. The encoded protein is CASSVALAPVRGEQFF.

This clonotype was counted many times. The DNA for the CDR3 is TGTGCCAGCAGCTGGGACCGGAGGACCTACGAGCAGTACTTC. Protein product: CASSWDRRTYEQYF. The V and J genes are TRBV2 and TRBJ2-7; D may match TRBD1 or TRBD2 (5 bases each). V shed 6 bases and J shed 2 bases, with 14 bases lying between them. This CDR3 contains 14 residues. CDR1 SNHLY and CDR2 FYNNEI come from the germline V gene.

The chain is built from TRBV3-1 and TRBJ2-3; D uncertain. The CDR3 is made up of 14 amino acids. Trimming took off 3 bases at V and 2 bases at J, with 9 bases between the two ends. Germline CDR1 LGHDT, CDR2 YNNKEL (reference sequence). The CDR3: CASSQDVTTDTQYF. In DNA, the CDR3 is TGTGCCAGCAGCCAGGACGTTACCACAGATACGCAGTATTTT.

The J gene is TRBJ2-5, the V gene TRBV28, with D perhaps TRBD1 or TRBD2 (5 bases each). The CDR3 contains 16 residues. Per the germline V gene, CDR1 is MDHEN and CDR2 is SYDVKM. Trimming removed 5 bases from V and 7 bases from J, with 23 bases in between. The CDR3 sequence is CASSLSAEGSQGTQYF. CDR3 nucleotides: TGTGCCAGCAGTCTCTCCGCCGAGGGTTCCCAGGGGACCCAGTACTTC.

The sample holds many counts of this clonotype. This sequence joins TRBV7-3 and TRBJ2-1; maybe TRBD2 (5 bases). Germline loops: CDR1 SGHTA, CDR2 FQGTGA. The CDR3 is 15 amino acids. V lost 5 bases to trimming and J lost 6 bases, with 17 bases between them. The DNA for the CDR3 is TGTGCCAGCAGCAAGGCAAGGACTGAAGCCAATGAGCAGTTCTTC. Protein: CASSKARTEANEQFF.

This clonotype was detected many times. The gene calls are TRBV7-8 and TRBJ1-1; D ambiguous. The CDR3 runs to 15 residues. Germline-derived CDR1 and CDR2 are SGHVS and FQNEAQ. Trimming removed 4 bases from V and 2 bases from J, with 14 bases in between. The DNA of the CDR3 is TGTGCCAGCAGCTCTTCGGGGAGACGAAACACTGAAGCTTTCTTT. Translated: CASSSSGRRNTEAFF.

This clonotype was counted many times. The rearrangement links TRBV5-6 to TRBJ2-1, with 9 bases lining up with TRBD2. The germline CDR1 and CDR2 sequences are SGHDT and YYEEEE. This CDR3 is built from 16 residues. V lost 1 base and J lost 7; bases outside the gene matches: 9. The CDR3 is CASSLSPTSGKNEQFF. The CDR3, as DNA: TGTGCCAGCAGCTTGTCCCCGACTAGCGGCAAGAATGAGCAGTTCTTC. The entire variable domain, with the rest obtained from reference TRBV5-6 and TRBJ2-1, is as follows: DAGVTQSPTHLIKTRGQQVTLRCSPKSGHDTVSWYQQALGQGPQFIFQYYEEEERQRGNFPDRFSGHQFPNYSSELNVNALLLGDSALYLCASSLSPTSGKNEQFFGPGTRLTVL.

Ten or more counts support this clonotype. This chain links TRBV2 with TRBJ2-7; 9 bases are shared with TRBD2. With 3 bases clipped from V and 3 bases from J, the junction kept 12 bases outside the gene matches. Per germline, CDR1 SNHLY and CDR2 FYNNEI. This CDR3 region has 17 residues. DNA for the CDR3: TGTGCCAGCAGTGATCCGATAGCGGGGGCTCCAGACTACGAGCAGTACTTC. Translation gives CASSDPIAGAPDYEQYF. The whole variable domain, remainder taken from reference TRBV2 and TRBJ2-7, is EPEVTQTPSHQVTQMGQEVILRCVPISNHLYFYWYRQILGQKVEFLVSFYNNEISEKSEIFDDQFSVERPDGSNFTLKIRSTKLEDSAMYFCASSDPIAGAPDYEQYFGPGTRLTVT.

This clonotype was recorded many times. This chain uses TRBV30 with TRBJ2-7, with 7 bases that match TRBD2. The CDR3 is 13 residues long. With V trimmed by 2 bases and J by 3 bases, 4 bases remained unmatched. Looked up from germline, CDR1 is GTSNPN and CDR2 is SVGIG (reference sequence). This CDR3 reads CAWSSGMGYEQYF. The CDR3 DNA follows: TGTGCCTGGAGTAGCGGGATGGGCTACGAGCAGTACTTC.

The V call is TRBV5-1, the J call TRBJ2-5; D might be TRBD2 (5 bases). The V end was cut by 4 bases, the J end by 3 bases, with 13 bases between. The CDR3 covers 14 residues. Germline-derived CDR1 and CDR2 are SGHRS and YFSETQ. The CDR3 is CASSPTDGEETQYF. The CDR3 DNA is TGCGCCAGCAGCCCGACGGACGGGGAAGAGACCCAGTACTTC.

The genes are TRBV24-1 and TRBJ2-3; 11 bases agree with TRBD2. The CDR3 extends over 16 amino acids. Germline CDR1 and CDR2: KGHDR and SFDVKD. J gave up 2 bases and V 3 bases, and 3 bases lay outside the gene matches. Written as DNA, the CDR3 is TGTGCCACCAGTGATCAGACTAGCGGGAACACAGATACGCAGTATTTT. The encoded protein is CATSDQTSGNTDTQYF.

As concerns this clonotype: A much more abundant neighbour one base away suggests this may be a read error. The chain links TRBV7-2 to TRBJ2-1; weak D call: TRBD2 (5 bases). CDR1 is SGHTA, CDR2 FQGNSA, per germline. The CDR3 is 15 amino acids. Trimming removed 1 base from V and 6 bases from J, with 13 bases in between. CDR3 residues: CASSLVGRGRNEQFF. CDR3 nucleotides: TGTGCCAGCAGCTTAGTTGGTAGAGGGCGCAATGAGCAGTTCTTC.

This clonotype was recorded many times. V gene TRBV6-2 or TRBV6-3 combines with J gene TRBJ2-5; D gene unclear. Germline V gene lookup returns CDR1 MNHEY and CDR2 SVGEGT. CDR3 length: 11 amino acids. Deletions cut 6 bases from V and 1 base from J, with 3 bases between. CDR3 amino acids: CASRIQETQYF. The CDR3 DNA reads as TGTGCCAGCAGGATCCAAGAGACCCAGTACTTC.

This clonotype has ten or more counts. The V and J genes are TRBV2 and TRBJ1-2; D ambiguous. CDR1 is SNHLY, CDR2 FYNNEI, per germline. The ends were cut back, 4 bases at V and 4 bases at J, with 13 bases in the middle. The CDR3 length is 14 residues. The chain's CDR3 is CASSAWAAGYGYTF. CDR3 bases: TGTGCCAGCAGTGCCTGGGCCGCGGGCTATGGCTACACCTTC.

The genes are TRBV10-2 and TRBJ2-3; 9 bases align to TRBD1. J lost 0 bases, V lost 7 bases, and 5 bases had no gene match. The CDR3 is 15 amino acids. Germline assignment: CDR1 WSHSY and CDR2 SAAADI. CDR3 amino acids: CASIGTGSSTDTQYF. Here the CDR3 DNA reads TGCGCCAGCATTGGGACAGGGTCGAGCACAGATACGCAGTATTTT.

This clonotype was seen at least ten times. The genes are TRBV12-3 or TRBV12-4 and TRBJ2-7; 10 bases are a match to TRBD2. The CDR3 is made up of 15 amino acids. With V trimmed by 7 bases and J by 0 bases, 6 bases remained unmatched. The CDR3 nucleotides are TGTGCCAGCAAAGAGGGACTAGCGAACTCCTACGAGCAGTACTTC. Amino acids: CASKEGLANSYEQYF.

This clonotype was counted many times. The V gene is TRBV10-2, the J gene TRBJ2-7; no clear D gene. The CDR3 sequence is 13 residues long. Germline CDR1 WSHSY, CDR2 SAAADI. Trimming shortened V by 8 bases and J by 3 bases, and 14 bases separated the two germline ends. DNA of the CDR3: TGCGCCAGCGGAGAGCGTTCCCTCTACGAGCAGTACTTC. Translation: CASGERSLYEQYF.

This clonotype has at least ten counts. The chain combines TRBV12-3 or TRBV12-4 with TRBJ1-3; no reliable D call. The V and J ends lost 2 bases and 3 bases respectively, with 2 bases between them. The CDR3 spans 12 residues. The CDR3 protein is CASSLNGNTIYF. CDR3 coding DNA: TGTGCCAGCAGTTTAAATGGAAACACCATATATTTT.

The rearrangement links TRBV5-8 to TRBJ2-4; 8 bases fit TRBD1. V was pared by 4 bases and J by 6 bases, with 9 bases of the junction left unmatched. Germline lookup yields CDR1 SGHTS and CDR2 YDEGEE. The CDR3 sequence is 15 residues long. The CDR3 nucleotides are TGTGCCAGCAGCACGGACAGGGTCCGAGGAAACATTCAGTACTTC. Protein: CASSTDRVRGNIQYF.